A selection of T cell receptor beta chains follows, all from one sample in a study of T cells after yellow fever vaccination. TCRdb reanalysed the 5' RACE reads using MiXCR and keeps one entry per CDR3 protein. The top ten hold less than 20% of the sample, which has roughly 520,000 distinct CDR3 sequences, 20% to 25% seen once. The sequencing used PBMCs, collected 20 to 25 days after the first yellow fever vaccination. The receptor set was obtained from a man in his late teens or twenties who received the YFV17D yellow fever vaccine. CDR3s leave out the opening cysteine and the closing phenylalanine or tryptophan. Fields, in order: D gene, clone size, V gene, J gene, CDR3 protein. The D gene is left open where the match is weak. Where a row states a size, it is once, few, many or the class of an expanded clone; other rows omit it.

-	few	TRBV12-3/TRBV12-4	TRBJ1-1	ASWRGRSQAF
TRBD2	few	TRBV4-1	TRBJ2-3	ASSQDRSGAGDTDTQY
-	-	TRBV5-1	TRBJ2-5	ASSIPGQQETQY
-	-	TRBV18	TRBJ1-1	ASSPLGGWGTEAF
-	few	TRBV5-1	TRBJ2-5	ASSLRTVTETQY
TRBD2	-	TRBV4-3	TRBJ2-3	ASSQDWRGGGDTQY
-	-	TRBV20-1	TRBJ2-3	SAAKETSTDTQY
TRBD1	few	TRBV12-3/TRBV12-4	TRBJ2-3	ASRQGAIRTDTQY
TRBD2	once	TRBV20-1	TRBJ2-6	SAGRAGGSGANVLT
-	-	TRBV5-6	TRBJ2-3	ASSSPRDSTDTQY
-	-	TRBV19	TRBJ2-1	ASSRRELSYNEQF
TRBD1	-	TRBV23-1	TRBJ2-1	ASSQSRDRVVNEQF
TRBD1	-	TRBV28	TRBJ1-5	ASRGWTGGNQPQH
-	-	TRBV3-1	TRBJ1-4	ASSHQGQGEKLF
TRBD1	few	TRBV6-5	TRBJ2-3	ASSYGQGVTDTQY
-	few	TRBV7-2	TRBJ1-6	ASTSSPGPNSPLH
TRBD2	-	TRBV4-3	TRBJ2-3	ASSQDSGGALSDTQY
-	few	TRBV21-1	TRBJ2-5	AQKGGKTQY
TRBD1	few	TRBV2	TRBJ1-1	ASNGQENTEAF
-	-	TRBV20-1	TRBJ1-5	SAEPAYSNQPQH
-	few	TRBV28	TRBJ1-1	ASSYSIGAGGHTEAF
TRBD2	-	TRBV4-1	TRBJ2-3	ASRYRTSLTDTQY
-	few	TRBV15	TRBJ2-3	ATSRLEGITDTQY
-	many	TRBV7-2	TRBJ2-2	ASSLYSTGELF
-	-	TRBV12-3/TRBV12-4	TRBJ2-2	ASGGNTGELF
TRBD1	-	TRBV12-3/TRBV12-4	TRBJ1-2	ASSYEGAPSGYT
-	few	TRBV4-3	TRBJ1-3	ASSQEVGVSGNTIY
TRBD1	few	TRBV27	TRBJ2-1	ASSYTPGQIKYNEQF
-	few	TRBV7-9	TRBJ2-2	ASSSRAAGELF
-	-	TRBV11-2	TRBJ1-4	ASSPDGSGELLF
TRBD1	many	TRBV5-5	TRBJ2-7	ASNWDRGAYEQY
-	-	TRBV7-8	TRBJ1-4	ASSLESGVRTNEKLF
-	few	TRBV4-1	TRBJ1-2	ASSQDFRRMGANYGYT
TRBD1	many	TRBV12-3/TRBV12-4	TRBJ1-1	ASSTTGGNTEAF
-	-	TRBV7-2	TRBJ2-7	ASSLGRKQY
TRBD1	few	TRBV11-2	TRBJ2-7	ASSLNRGSYEQY
TRBD1	-	TRBV6-2/TRBV6-3	TRBJ1-6	ASSSPGQALH
-	-	TRBV3-1	TRBJ2-4	ASSLQWEENIQY
TRBD1	-	TRBV3-1	TRBJ1-1	ASSRGQGGMNTEAF
-	-	TRBV5-1	TRBJ2-3	ASSSTMTGTDTQY
-	few	TRBV3-1	TRBJ2-3	ASSQLGTDTQY
-	few	TRBV5-6	TRBJ2-7	ASSLERHKQY
-	few	TRBV7-2	TRBJ1-2	ASSSRGTQRIYGYT
TRBD1	-	TRBV7-9	TRBJ2-7	ASSLERGGQGLYEQY
-	-	TRBV11-2	TRBJ2-1	ASSSWYYNEQF
TRBD1	many	TRBV5-5	TRBJ1-5	ASRSDRGPGQPQH